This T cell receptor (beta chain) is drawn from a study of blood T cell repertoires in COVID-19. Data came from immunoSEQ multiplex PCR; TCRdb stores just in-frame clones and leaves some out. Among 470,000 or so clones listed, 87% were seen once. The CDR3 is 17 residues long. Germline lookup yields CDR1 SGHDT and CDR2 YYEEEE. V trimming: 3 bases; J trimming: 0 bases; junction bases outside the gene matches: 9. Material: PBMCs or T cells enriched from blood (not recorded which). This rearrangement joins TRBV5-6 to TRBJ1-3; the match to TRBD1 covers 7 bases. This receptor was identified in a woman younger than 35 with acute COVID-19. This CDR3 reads CASSYLDRPSSGNTIYF. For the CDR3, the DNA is TGTGCCAGCAGCTACCTGGACAGGCCAAGCTCTGGAAACACCATATATTTT.